This T cell receptor beta chain was observed in a study of blood T cell repertoires in COVID-19. Overall study context: Sources were T cells, B-cell-depleted T cells, or PBMCs; the material itself was cDNA or gDNA.

Authors' data handling: From reference gene primer amplification, estimates of nucleated cell counts were derived. Data came from immunoSEQ multiplex PCR; TCRdb stores just in-frame clones and leaves some out. For V, J and clone size, that table is used; D and trimming come from the DNA. Of fewer than 200,000 clones listed, about four fifths are singletons. Enrolment of Seattle patients took place during active infection, and they were followed longitudinally. With 3 bases clipped from V and 6 bases from J, the junction kept 11 bases outside the gene matches. The length of the CDR3 is 18 residues. Germline V lookup: CDR1 SGHRS, CDR2 YFSETQ.

Material for sequencing was peripheral blood. This chain joins TRBV5-1 and TRBJ2-4; 14 bases match TRBD2. The receptor comes from a woman older than 75 with COVID-19, enrolled during active disease. CDR3 bases: TGCGCCAGCAGCTGGGGGACTAGCGGGGGCCGGAATGGAAACATTCAGTACTTC. Translated: CASSWGTSGGRNGNIQYF.